This is a list of T cell receptor beta chains from one sample in a study of ipilimumab plus nivolumab after autologous stem cell transplantation. Only in-frame clones appear in the TCRdb table, and some are missing; sequencing was by immunoSEQ multiplex PCR. The sample lists fewer than 45,000 clones, 80% to 95% occurring once. Source: PBMCs, taken in a trial of ipilimumab plus nivolumab as post-transplant consolidation. These receptors were obtained from a male donor with multiple myeloma. Each CDR3 is given with its conserved first and last residue. Each record gives: D gene, clone size, J gene, V gene, CDR3 DNA, CDR3 protein. A D gene is named only where the DNA matches it firmly. Expanded clones get a size class; other rows say once, few or many, or leave the size out.

D gene: -; clone size: -; J gene: TRBJ2-2; V gene: TRBV5-1; CDR3 DNA: TGCACCAGCAGCTCTTCCGGGACAAGGGGCGGCGGGGAGCTGTTTTTT; CDR3 protein: CTSSSSGTRGGGELFF
D gene: -; clone size: -; J gene: TRBJ2-6; V gene: TRBV7-2; CDR3 DNA: TGTGCCGCCCCCCCGGACAGTGAGATCTCTGGGGCCAACGTCCTGACTTTC; CDR3 protein: CAAPPDSEISGANVLTF
D gene: -; clone size: once; J gene: TRBJ2-2; V gene: TRBV4-2; CDR3 DNA: TGTGCCAGCAGCCAATCAGTGGGGGGCCGCCCGAACACCGGGGAGCTGTTTTTT; CDR3 protein: CASSQSVGGRPNTGELFF
D gene: -; clone size: -; J gene: TRBJ1-5; V gene: TRBV30; CDR3 DNA: TGTGCCTGGAGTGTACGGTGGGCAGGGGATCAGCCCCAGCATTTT; CDR3 protein: CAWSVRWAGDQPQHF
D gene: -; clone size: -; J gene: TRBJ1-1; V gene: TRBV12-5; CDR3 DNA: TGTGCTAGTGGTTTCTGGGGTGACACTGAAGCTTTCTTT; CDR3 protein: CASGFWGDTEAFF
D gene: -; clone size: -; J gene: TRBJ2-3; V gene: TRBV6-1; CDR3 DNA: TGTGCCAGCACCAAACAGGGCACAGATACGCAGTATTTT; CDR3 protein: CASTKQGTDTQYF
D gene: TRBD1; clone size: -; J gene: TRBJ1-4; V gene: TRBV28; CDR3 DNA: TGTGCCAGCAGTTTCCTACAGGGGCGAAATGAAAAACTGTTTTTT; CDR3 protein: CASSFLQGRNEKLFF
D gene: -; clone size: -; J gene: TRBJ2-3; V gene: TRBV27; CDR3 DNA: TGTGCCAGCAGTTTGGTCCCAGTGGGCACAGATACGCAGTATTTT; CDR3 protein: CASSLVPVGTDTQYF
D gene: TRBD1; clone size: -; J gene: TRBJ1-4; V gene: TRBV7-9; CDR3 DNA: TGTGCCAGCAGCCTGACCGCGACAGGGGACGAAAATGAAAAACTGTTTTTT; CDR3 protein: CASSLTATGDENEKLFF
D gene: -; clone size: -; J gene: TRBJ2-3; V gene: TRBV19; CDR3 DNA: TGTGCCAGTAGTATGAGGACGATACGCACAGATACGCAGTATTTT; CDR3 protein: CASSMRTIRTDTQYF